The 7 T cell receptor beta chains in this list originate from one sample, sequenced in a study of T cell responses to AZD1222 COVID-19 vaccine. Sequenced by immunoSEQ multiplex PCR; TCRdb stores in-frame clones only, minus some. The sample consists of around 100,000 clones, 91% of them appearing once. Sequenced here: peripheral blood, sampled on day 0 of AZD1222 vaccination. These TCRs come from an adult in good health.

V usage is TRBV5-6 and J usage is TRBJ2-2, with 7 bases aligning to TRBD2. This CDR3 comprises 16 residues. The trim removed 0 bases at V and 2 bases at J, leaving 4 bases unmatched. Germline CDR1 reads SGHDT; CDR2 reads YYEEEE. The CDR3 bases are TGTGCCAGCAGCTTGGGACTAGCTAGCAACACCGGGGAGCTGTTTTTT. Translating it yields CASSLGLASNTGELFF.

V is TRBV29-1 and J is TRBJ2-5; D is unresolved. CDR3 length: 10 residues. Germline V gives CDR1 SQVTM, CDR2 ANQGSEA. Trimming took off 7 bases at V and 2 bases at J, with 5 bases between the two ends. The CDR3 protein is CSAQQETQYF. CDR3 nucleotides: TGCAGCGCCCAACAAGAGACCCAGTACTTC.

CDR3 coding DNA: TGTGCCAGCAGTCCTCAACTAGCGGGGACCTACGAGCAGTACTTC. Residues: CASSPQLAGTYEQYF. This sequence joins TRBV27 and TRBJ2-7, with TRBD2 identical over 10 bases. The CDR3 length is 15 residues. The germline gives CDR1 MNHEY, CDR2 SMNVEV (reference sequence). The ends lost 5 bases at V and 2 bases at J; junction bases unmatched: 6.

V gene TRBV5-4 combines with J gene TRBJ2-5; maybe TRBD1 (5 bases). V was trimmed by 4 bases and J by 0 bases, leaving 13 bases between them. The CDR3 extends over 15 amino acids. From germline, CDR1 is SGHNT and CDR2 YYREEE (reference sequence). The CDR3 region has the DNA TGTGCCAGCAGCAGGGGAAACGGATACCAAGAGACCCAGTACTTC. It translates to CASSRGNGYQETQYF.

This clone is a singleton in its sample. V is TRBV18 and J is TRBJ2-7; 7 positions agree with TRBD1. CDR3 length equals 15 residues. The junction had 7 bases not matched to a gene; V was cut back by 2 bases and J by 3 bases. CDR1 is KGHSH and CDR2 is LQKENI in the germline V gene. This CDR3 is CASSPGSGGHYEQYF. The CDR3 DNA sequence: TGTGCCAGCTCACCAGGATCAGGGGGACACTACGAGCAGTACTTC.

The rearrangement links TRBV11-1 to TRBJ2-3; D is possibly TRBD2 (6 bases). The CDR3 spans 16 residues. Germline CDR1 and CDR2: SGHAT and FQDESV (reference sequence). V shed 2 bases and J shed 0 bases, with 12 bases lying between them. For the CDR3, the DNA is TGTGCCAGCAGCTTATTCCCGGGGACTAGCACAGATACGCAGTATTTT. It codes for CASSLFPGTSTDTQYF.

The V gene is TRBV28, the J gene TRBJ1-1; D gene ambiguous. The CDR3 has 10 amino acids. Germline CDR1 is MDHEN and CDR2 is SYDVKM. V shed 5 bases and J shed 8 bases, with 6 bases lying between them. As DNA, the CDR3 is TGTGCCAGCAGTCGGGAAGAAGCTTTCTTT. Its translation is CASSREEAFF.